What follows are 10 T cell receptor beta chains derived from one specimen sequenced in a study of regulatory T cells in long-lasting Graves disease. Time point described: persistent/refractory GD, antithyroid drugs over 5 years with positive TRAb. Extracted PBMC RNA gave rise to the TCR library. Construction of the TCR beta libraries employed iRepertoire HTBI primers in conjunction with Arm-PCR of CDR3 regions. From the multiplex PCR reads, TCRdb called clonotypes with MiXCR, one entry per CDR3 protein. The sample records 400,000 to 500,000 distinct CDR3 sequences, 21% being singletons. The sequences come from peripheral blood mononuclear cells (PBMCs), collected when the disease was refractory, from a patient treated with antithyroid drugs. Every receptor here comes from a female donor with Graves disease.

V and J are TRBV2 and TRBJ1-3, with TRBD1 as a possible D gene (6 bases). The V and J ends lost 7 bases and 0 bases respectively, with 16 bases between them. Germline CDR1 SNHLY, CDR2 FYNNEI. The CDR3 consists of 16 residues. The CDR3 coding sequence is TGTGCCAGCAACACAGGGACGGTCGGCTCTGGAAACACCATATATTTT. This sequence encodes CASNTGTVGSGNTIYF.

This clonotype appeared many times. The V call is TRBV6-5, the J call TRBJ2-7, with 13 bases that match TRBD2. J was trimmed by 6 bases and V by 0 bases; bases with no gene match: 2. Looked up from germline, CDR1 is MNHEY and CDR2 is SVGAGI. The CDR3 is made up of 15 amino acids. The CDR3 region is CASSYSLAGGREQYF. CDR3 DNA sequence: TGTGCCAGCAGTTACTCACTAGCGGGAGGGCGCGAGCAGTACTTC.

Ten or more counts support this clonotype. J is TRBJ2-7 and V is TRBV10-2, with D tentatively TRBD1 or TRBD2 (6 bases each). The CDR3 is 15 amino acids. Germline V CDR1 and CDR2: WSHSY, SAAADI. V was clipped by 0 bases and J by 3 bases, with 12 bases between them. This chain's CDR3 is CASSESWGARYEQYF. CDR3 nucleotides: TGCGCCAGCAGTGAGTCGTGGGGGGCTCGCTACGAGCAGTACTTC.

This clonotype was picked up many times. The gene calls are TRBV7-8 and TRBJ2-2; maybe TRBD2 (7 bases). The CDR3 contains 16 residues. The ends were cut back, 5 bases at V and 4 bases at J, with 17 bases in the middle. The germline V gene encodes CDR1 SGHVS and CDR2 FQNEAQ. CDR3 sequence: CASSPRGGPITGELFF. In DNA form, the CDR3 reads TGTGCCAGCAGCCCCAGGGGAGGGCCGATCACCGGGGAGCTGTTTTTT.

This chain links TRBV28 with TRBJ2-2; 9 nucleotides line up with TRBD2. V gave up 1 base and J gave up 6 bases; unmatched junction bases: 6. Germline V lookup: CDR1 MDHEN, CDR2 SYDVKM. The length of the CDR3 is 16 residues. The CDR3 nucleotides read TGTGCCAGCAGTTTATTTGCGGGGGGGCCCCCCGGGGAGCTGTTTTTT. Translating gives CASSLFAGGPPGELFF.

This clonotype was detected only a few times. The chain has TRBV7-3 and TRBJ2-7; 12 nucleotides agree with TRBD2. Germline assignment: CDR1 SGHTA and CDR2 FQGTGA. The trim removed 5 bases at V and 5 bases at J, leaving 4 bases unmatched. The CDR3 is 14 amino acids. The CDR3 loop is CASSLGTSGHEQYF. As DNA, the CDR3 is TGTGCCAGCAGCCTAGGGACTAGCGGGCACGAGCAGTACTTC.

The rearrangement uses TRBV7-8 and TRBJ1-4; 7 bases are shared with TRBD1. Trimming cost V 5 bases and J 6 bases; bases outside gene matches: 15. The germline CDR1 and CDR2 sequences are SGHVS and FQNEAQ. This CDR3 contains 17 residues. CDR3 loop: CASSIPGQLQQYEKLFF. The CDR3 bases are TGTGCCAGCAGCATCCCGGGACAGCTTCAACAATATGAAAAACTGTTTTTT.

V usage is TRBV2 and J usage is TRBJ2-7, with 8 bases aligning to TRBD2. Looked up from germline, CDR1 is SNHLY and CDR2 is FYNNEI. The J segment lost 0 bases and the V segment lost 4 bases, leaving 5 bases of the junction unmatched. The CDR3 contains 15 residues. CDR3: CASSGRTSGSYEQYF. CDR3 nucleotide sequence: TGTGCCAGCAGTGGGAGAACTAGCGGCTCCTACGAGCAGTACTTC. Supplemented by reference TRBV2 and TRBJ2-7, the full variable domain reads EPEVTQTPSHQVTQMGQEVILRCVPISNHLYFYWYRQILGQKVEFLVSFYNNEISEKSEIFDDQFSVERPDGSNFTLKIRSTKLEDSAMYFCASSGRTSGSYEQYFGPGTRLTVT.

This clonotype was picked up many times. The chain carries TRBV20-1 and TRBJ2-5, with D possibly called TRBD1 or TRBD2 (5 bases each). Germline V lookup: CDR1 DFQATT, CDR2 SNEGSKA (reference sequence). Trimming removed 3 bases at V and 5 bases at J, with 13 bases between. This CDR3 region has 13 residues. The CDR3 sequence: CSARGVSDETQYF. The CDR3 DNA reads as TGCAGTGCTAGGGGGGTTAGCGATGAGACCCAGTACTTC.

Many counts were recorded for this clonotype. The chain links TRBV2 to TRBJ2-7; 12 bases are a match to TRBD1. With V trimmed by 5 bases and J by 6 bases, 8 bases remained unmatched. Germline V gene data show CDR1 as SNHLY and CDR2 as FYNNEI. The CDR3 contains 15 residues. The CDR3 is CASSYSGTGGAEQYF. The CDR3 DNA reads TGTGCCAGCAGTTACTCCGGGACAGGGGGCGCCGAGCAGTACTTC.